A single sample gave rise to the 27 T cell receptor beta chains below, sequenced in a study of T cell responses to AZD1222 COVID-19 vaccine. TCRdb's copy holds only in-frame clones and misses some; the assay was immunoSEQ multiplex PCR. The profile shows some 49,000 clones, about 83% of them singletons. The specimen comprised peripheral blood, sampled on day 0 of AZD1222 vaccination. These receptors were collected from an adult in good health.

The genes are TRBV2 and TRBJ1-1; no clear D. V was trimmed by 5 bases and J by 1 base, leaving 5 bases between them. Germline V gene lookup returns CDR1 SNHLY and CDR2 FYNNEI. The length of the CDR3 is 12 residues. The CDR3, as DNA: TGTGCCAGCAGTACCCAGAACACTGAAGCTTTCTTT. Protein sequence: CASSTQNTEAFF.

This clone was seen a single time. The CDR3 DNA sequence: TGTGCCAGCAGTTTTCCCCCCCCCGGTGAGCAGTTCTTC. Its protein product is CASSFPPPGEQFF. The chain couples TRBV28 to TRBJ2-1, with D unresolved. CDR1 and CDR2 from the germline V gene are MDHEN and SYDVKM. The V gene lost 3 bases and the J gene lost 9 bases, with 12 bases spanning the gap. CDR3 length: 13 residues.

Only a few counts were recorded for this clone. J is TRBJ2-7 and V is TRBV7-2; TRBD2 matches 8 bases. V shed 5 bases and J 1 base; nucleotides not matched to a gene: 7. The CDR3 length is 15 residues. Germline V gene lookup returns CDR1 SGHTA and CDR2 FQGNSA. CDR3 sequence reads: CASSPRLALSYEQYF. In nucleotides, the CDR3 is TGTGCCAGCAGCCCCCGACTAGCGCTGTCCTACGAGCAGTACTTC.

This clone was seen a few times. This chain links TRBV9 with TRBJ2-2, with D possibly TRBD2 on 7 matching bases. Trimming removed 3 bases from V and 3 bases from J, with 18 bases in between. This CDR3 contains 17 residues. The germline CDR1 and CDR2 sequences are SGDLS and YYNGEE. CDR3 DNA sequence: TGTGCCAGCAGCGGCCGACGGAGGGGGAGGGACACCGGGGAGCTGTTTTTT. Protein: CASSGRRRGRDTGELFF.

This clone is medium-sized (0.01 to 0.1%). The J gene is TRBJ2-1, the V gene TRBV19; 9 bases map to TRBD1. The V segment lost 6 bases and the J segment 8 bases; nucleotides outside the gene matches: 8. The CDR3 totals 14 residues. Germline lookup yields CDR1 LNHDA and CDR2 SQIVND (reference sequence). The CDR3 region has the DNA TGTGCCAGTAGCCCCGGGACAGGGTTTCATGAGCAGTTCTTC. Translated, it gives CASSPGTGFHEQFF.

J is TRBJ1-3 and V is TRBV3-1 (or the pseudogene TRBV3-2), with D maybe TRBD1 (6 bases). V gave up 4 bases and J gave up 4 bases, with 14 bases separating them. CDR3 size: 15 residues. Germline V CDR1 and CDR2: LGHDT, YNNKEL (reference sequence). In DNA form, the CDR3 reads TGTGCCAGCAGCCTTACCGACAGGCTGGGAAACACCATATATTTT. This translates into CASSLTDRLGNTIYF.

J is TRBJ2-5 and V is TRBV10-1, with D possibly TRBD2 on 5 matching bases. The germline V gene encodes CDR1 WNHNN and CDR2 SYGVQD (reference sequence). V was shortened by 2 bases and J by 5 bases, with 12 bases between the two germline ends. The CDR3 has 14 amino acids. CDR3 in DNA: TGCGCCAGCAGTGAGCCCGGGATGATGGAGACCCAGTACTTC. It codes for CASSEPGMMETQYF.

The chain combines TRBV27 with TRBJ2-1; D gene uncertain. Germline V CDR1 and CDR2: MNHEY, SMNVEV (reference sequence). The CDR3 sequence is 16 residues long. V was trimmed by 5 bases and J by 1 base, leaving 15 bases between them. The CDR3 loop reads CASSPGAWRSYNEQFF. The CDR3 region has the DNA TGTGCCAGCAGTCCCGGTGCTTGGCGGTCCTACAATGAGCAGTTCTTC.

This clone was counted between two and nine times. The V call is TRBV6-5, the J call TRBJ2-7, with 7 bases that match TRBD1. The CDR3 covers 13 residues. V trimming: 4 bases; J trimming: 6 bases; junction bases outside the gene matches: 6. From germline, CDR1 is MNHEY and CDR2 SVGAGI. The CDR3 DNA follows: TGTGCCAGCAGTTCCGCACAGGGGAGCGAGCAGTACGTC. Translated, it gives CASSSAQGSEQYV.

This sequence joins TRBV18 and TRBJ1-1; the D is unclear. Trimming removed 4 bases at V and 7 bases at J, with 13 bases between. Germline V gene sequence: CDR1 KGHSH, CDR2 LQKENI. The CDR3 contains 13 residues. The CDR3 DNA reads TGTGCCAGCTCACTCCCGGGTGCCAGTGAAGCTTTCTTT. It yields the protein CASSLPGASEAFF.

The chain is built from TRBV20-1 and TRBJ2-5, with a weak D call TRBD1 (6 bases). CDR3 length equals 11 residues. The ends were cut back, 5 bases at V and 5 bases at J, with 9 bases in the middle. Germline loops: CDR1 DFQATT, CDR2 SNEGSKA (reference sequence). The CDR3 coding sequence is TGCAGTGCTGGGGGCCGGGAGACCCAGTACTTC. This codes for CSAGGRETQYF.

This sequence joins TRBV6-2 or TRBV6-3 and TRBJ2-7; 7 bases align to TRBD2. V shed 7 bases, J shed 3 bases, and the junction held 12 bases outside the gene matches. Germline CDR1 MNHEY, CDR2 SVGEGT. The CDR3 is 15 amino acids. In DNA form, the CDR3 reads TGTGCCAGCACCCCGGAGGCTAGCGGTAACTACGAGCAGTACTTC. It encodes CASTPEASGNYEQYF.

V is TRBV5-1 and J is TRBJ1-2; D perhaps matches TRBD1 (6 bases). The V and J ends lost 0 bases and 4 bases respectively, with 10 bases between them. This CDR3 has 14 amino acids. In germline, CDR1 is SGHRS, CDR2 YFSETQ. The CDR3, as DNA: TGCGCCAGCAGCTTGGGAGGGGACACCTATGGCTACACCTTC. This encodes CASSLGGDTYGYTF.

The chain joins TRBV4-1 to TRBJ1-2, with D possibly being TRBD1 (5 bases). The V end was cut by 1 base, the J end by 4 bases, with 10 bases between. The CDR3 length is 14 residues. Germline CDR1 and CDR2: MGHRA and YSYEKL. This CDR3 reads CASSQGSQGYGYTF. As DNA, the CDR3 is TGCGCCAGCAGCCAAGGGTCGCAGGGCTATGGCTACACCTTC.

This clone came up once. This rearrangement joins TRBV6-5 to TRBJ2-7, with 7 bases lining up with TRBD2. CDR1 and CDR2 from the germline V gene are MNHEY and SVGAGI. The CDR3 runs to 15 residues. J gave up 2 bases and V 6 bases, and 10 bases lay outside the gene matches. The CDR3 is CASSSRPSGPYEQYF. The CDR3 nucleotides are TGTGCCAGCAGCTCCCGGCCTAGCGGACCCTACGAGCAGTACTTC.

This clone was found once. The chain employs TRBV5-5 and TRBJ1-1, with D possibly TRBD1 on 5 matching bases. Per germline, CDR1 SGHKS and CDR2 YYEKEE (reference sequence). The CDR3 runs 15 residues. The germline V and J ends were trimmed by 0 bases and 0 bases, with 9 bases remaining between them. The CDR3 DNA sequence: TGTGCCAGCAGCTTGGGGACATCCATGAACACTGAAGCTTTCTTT. Its translation is CASSLGTSMNTEAFF.

The rearrangement joins TRBV15 to TRBJ1-1; TRBD1 might be the D (6 bases). Trimming removed 0 bases from V and 4 bases from J, with 12 bases in between. Germline V gene lookup returns CDR1 LNHNV and CDR2 YYDKDF (reference sequence). This CDR3 has 15 residues. DNA for the CDR3: TGTGCCACCAGCAGAGATAAAGGGGGTCCCACTGAAGCTTTCTTT. Its translation: CATSRDKGGPTEAFF.

This clone was picked up a small number of times. This rearrangement joins TRBV29-1 to TRBJ2-5; D is perhaps TRBD2 (6 bases). Germline CDR1 is SQVTM and CDR2 is ANQGSEA. This CDR3 is 13 amino acids long. V lost 3 bases to trimming and J lost 5 bases, with 13 bases between them. CDR3 region: CSVDGGKPETQYF. CDR3 sequence (DNA): TGCAGCGTTGACGGCGGGAAGCCTGAGACCCAGTACTTC.

The chain combines TRBV4-1 with TRBJ2-7, with a possible D match to TRBD1 (5 bases). CDR3 length: 15 residues. Deletions cut 4 bases from V and 7 bases from J, with 20 bases between. The germline V gene has CDR1 MGHRA and CDR2 YSYEKL. CDR3 sequence reads: CASSREQVIYGEQYF. For the CDR3, the DNA is TGCGCCAGCAGCCGTGAACAGGTTATTTACGGGGAGCAGTACTTC.

This clone was seen a few times. This sequence joins TRBV7-2 and TRBJ2-2; D is undetermined. The CDR3 extends over 15 amino acids. The germline V gene has CDR1 SGHTA and CDR2 FQGNSA. V lost 2 bases and J lost 3, with 10 bases in between. This CDR3 is CASSLYSSDTGELFF. The CDR3 DNA follows: TGTGCCAGCAGCTTATACAGTTCCGACACCGGGGAGCTGTTTTTT.

The chain uses TRBV4-1 and TRBJ2-3, with 10 bases fitting TRBD2. J lost 1 base, V lost 0 bases, and 1 base had no gene match. CDR1 is MGHRA, CDR2 YSYEKL, per germline. The CDR3 runs 16 residues. The CDR3 reads CASSQDGLAGTDTQYF. CDR3 sequence (DNA): TGCGCCAGCAGCCAAGATGGACTAGCGGGCACAGATACGCAGTATTTT.

The J gene is TRBJ2-7, the V gene TRBV10-1, with TRBD1 matching over 11 bases. The CDR3 contains 14 residues. V shed 5 bases and J 2 bases; nucleotides not matched to a gene: 2. Germline V gives CDR1 WNHNN, CDR2 SYGVQD (reference sequence). CDR3 sequence reads: CASSLGQGAYEQYF. Written as DNA, the CDR3 is TGCGCCAGCAGTCTGGGACAGGGGGCCTACGAGCAGTACTTC.

The table lists this clone with a count of one. The chain employs TRBV14 and TRBJ1-6; D unclear. The CDR3 is 15 residues long. Trimming removed 2 bases at V and 10 bases at J, with 15 bases between. Germline V gene data show CDR1 as SGHDN and CDR2 as FVKESK. CDR3 in amino acids: CASSQTGPDLSPLHF. The CDR3 region has the DNA TGTGCCAGCAGCCAAACCGGGCCCGACCTCTCACCCCTCCACTTT.

The chain recombines TRBV4-2 with TRBJ1-1; D not resolved. Germline lookup yields CDR1 LGHNA and CDR2 YNFKEQ. Trimming stripped 1 base from V and 10 bases from J, with 22 bases between. This CDR3 region has 16 residues. This CDR3 is CASSQGVRAFLKGAFF. The CDR3 DNA is TGTGCCAGCAGCCAAGGAGTTCGGGCATTCCTTAAAGGAGCTTTCTTT.

This sequence joins TRBV7-2 and TRBJ2-2; D gene ambiguous. The CDR3 covers 13 residues. Trimming took 5 bases from V and 5 from J, leaving 9 bases between them. Per germline, CDR1 SGHTA and CDR2 FQGNSA. The CDR3 coding sequence is TGTGCCAGCAGCCCGCGCGCAACCGGGGAGCTGTTTTTT. Amino acid sequence: CASSPRATGELFF.

The chain employs TRBV5-1 and TRBJ2-5; D gene unclear. Between the trimmed V and J ends, which lost 4 bases and 0 bases, there was a span of 7 bases. The germline V gene encodes CDR1 SGHRS and CDR2 YFSETQ. The CDR3 length is 13 residues. The CDR3 bases are TGCGCCAGCAGCCTCAAGTACCAAGAGACCCAGTACTTC. Amino acid sequence: CASSLKYQETQYF.

The chain joins TRBV10-3 to TRBJ1-3, with TRBD1 matching over 9 bases. Germline V gene lookup returns CDR1 ENHRY and CDR2 SYGVKD. The J segment lost 4 bases and the V segment lost 9 bases, leaving 4 bases of the junction unmatched. The CDR3 has 13 amino acids. Here the CDR3 reads CAIQGAKGNTIYF. CDR3 DNA: TGTGCCATACAGGGGGCGAAGGGAAACACCATATATTTT.